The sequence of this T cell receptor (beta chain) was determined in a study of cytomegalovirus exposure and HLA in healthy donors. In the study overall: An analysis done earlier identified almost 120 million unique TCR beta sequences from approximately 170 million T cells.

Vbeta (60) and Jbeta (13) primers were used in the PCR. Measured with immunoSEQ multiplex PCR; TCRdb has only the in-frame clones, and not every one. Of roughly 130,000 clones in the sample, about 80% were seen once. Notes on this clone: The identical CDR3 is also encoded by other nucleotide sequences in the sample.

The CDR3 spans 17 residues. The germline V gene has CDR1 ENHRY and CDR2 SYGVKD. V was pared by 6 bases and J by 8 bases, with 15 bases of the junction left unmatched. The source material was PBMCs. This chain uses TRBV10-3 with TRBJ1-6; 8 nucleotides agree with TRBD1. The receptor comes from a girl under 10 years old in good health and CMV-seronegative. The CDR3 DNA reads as TGTGCCATCAGCAGAGGCCTGACAGGGGAAGGCGATTCACCCCTCCACTTT. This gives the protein CAISRGLTGEGDSPLHF.